This T cell receptor beta chain was found in a study of CD8+ T cells in alopecia areata. J gave up 6 bases and V 5 bases, and 10 bases lay outside the gene matches. The CDR3 is 16 amino acids. Per germline, CDR1 LGHNA and CDR2 YSLEER. This clone was seen once. Its antigen remains unidentified. RNA extraction and reverse transcription yielded cDNA as sequencing template. TCRdb's table, derived via immunoSEQ multiplex PCR, lists solely in-frame clones and lacks some. The data hold 30,000 to 35,000 clones, with approximately 52% observed a single time. Points from the study as a whole: With patients, TCR sharing proved less clear than in mice, a difference possibly related to HLA. Scalp sequencing captures resident alphabeta T cells of normal skin too. Elevated clonality characterized lesional scalp relative to normal scalp, particularly in alopecia totalis/universalis.

The V call is TRBV4-3, the J call TRBJ2-2; 9 positions match TRBD2. Material: NKG2D-high CD8+ T cells sorted from blood. The clonotype comes from a human donor with alopecia areata. The CDR3 DNA sequence: TGCGCCAGCAGCAGAATAGCGGGAGAGAGGGCCGGGGAGCTGTTTTTT. Its translation: CASSRIAGERAGELFF.